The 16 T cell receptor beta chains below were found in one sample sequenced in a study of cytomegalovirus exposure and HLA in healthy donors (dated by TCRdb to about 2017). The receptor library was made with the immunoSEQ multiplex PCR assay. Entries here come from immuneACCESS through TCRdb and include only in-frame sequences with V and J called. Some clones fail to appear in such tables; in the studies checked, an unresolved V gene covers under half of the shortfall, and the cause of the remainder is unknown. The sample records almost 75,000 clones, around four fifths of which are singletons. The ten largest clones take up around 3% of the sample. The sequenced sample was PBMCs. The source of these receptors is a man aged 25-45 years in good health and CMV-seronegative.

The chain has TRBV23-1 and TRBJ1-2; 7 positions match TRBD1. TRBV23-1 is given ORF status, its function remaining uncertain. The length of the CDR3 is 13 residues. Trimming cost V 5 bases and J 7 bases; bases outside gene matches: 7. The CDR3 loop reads CASSFDREFGYTF. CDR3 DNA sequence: TGCGCCAGCAGTTTCGACAGGGAGTTTGGCTACACCTTC.

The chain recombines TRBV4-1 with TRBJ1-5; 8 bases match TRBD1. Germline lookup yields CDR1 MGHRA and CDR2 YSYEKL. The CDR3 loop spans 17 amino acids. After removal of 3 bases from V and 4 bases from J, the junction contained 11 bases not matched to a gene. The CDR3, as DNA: TGCGCCAGCAGCCACATCGGCAGGGGGCCGGGAAATCAGCCCCAGCATTTT. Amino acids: CASSHIGRGPGNQPQHF.

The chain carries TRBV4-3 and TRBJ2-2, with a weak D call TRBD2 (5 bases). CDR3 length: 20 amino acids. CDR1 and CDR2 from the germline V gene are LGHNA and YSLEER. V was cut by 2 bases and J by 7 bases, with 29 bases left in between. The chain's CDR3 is CASSQSPVLPGLVGGGELFF. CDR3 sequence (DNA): TGCGCCAGCAGCCAATCACCCGTCCTCCCCGGGCTAGTCGGAGGCGGGGAGCTGTTTTTT.

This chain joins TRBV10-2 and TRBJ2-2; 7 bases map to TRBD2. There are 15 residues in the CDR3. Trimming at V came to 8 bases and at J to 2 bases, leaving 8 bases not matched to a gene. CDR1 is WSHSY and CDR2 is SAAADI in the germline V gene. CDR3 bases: TGCGCCAGCGGGGATAGGGGACTAAACACCGGGGAGCTGTTTTTT. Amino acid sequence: CASGDRGLNTGELFF.

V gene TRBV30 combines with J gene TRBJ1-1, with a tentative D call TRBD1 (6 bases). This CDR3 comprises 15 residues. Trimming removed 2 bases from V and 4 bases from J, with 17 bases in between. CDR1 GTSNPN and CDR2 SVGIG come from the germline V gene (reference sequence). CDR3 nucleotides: TGTGCCTGGAGTCCCTGGGGGCTTCGGGGCACTGAAGCTTTCTTT. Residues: CAWSPWGLRGTEAFF. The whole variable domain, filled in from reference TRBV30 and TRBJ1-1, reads SQTIHQWPATLVQPVGSPLSLECTVEGTSNPNLYWYRQAAGRGLQLLFYSVGIGQISSEVPQNLSASRPQDRQFILSSKKLLLSDSGFYLCAWSPWGLRGTEAFFGQGTRLTVV.

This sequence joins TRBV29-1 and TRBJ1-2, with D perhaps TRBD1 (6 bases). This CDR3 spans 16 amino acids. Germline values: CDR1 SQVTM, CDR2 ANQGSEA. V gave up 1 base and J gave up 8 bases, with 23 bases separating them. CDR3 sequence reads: CSVEARPGHPYGGYTF. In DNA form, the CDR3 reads TGCAGCGTTGAAGCCCGACCGGGACACCCATACGGGGGCTACACCTTC.

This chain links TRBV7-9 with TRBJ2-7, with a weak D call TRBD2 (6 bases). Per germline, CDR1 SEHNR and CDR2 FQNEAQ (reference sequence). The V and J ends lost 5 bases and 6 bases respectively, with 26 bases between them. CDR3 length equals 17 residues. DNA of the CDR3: TGTGCCAGCAGCCCACGTATTACGGGGGAAATTTCTGGCGAGCAGTACTTC. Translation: CASSPRITGEISGEQYF.

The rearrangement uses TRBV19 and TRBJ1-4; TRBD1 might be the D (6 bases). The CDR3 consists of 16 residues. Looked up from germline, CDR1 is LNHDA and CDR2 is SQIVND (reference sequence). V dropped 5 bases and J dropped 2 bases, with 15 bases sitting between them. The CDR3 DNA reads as TGTGCCAGTAGTCTCTCGAGGGGGTGGACTAATGAAAAACTGTTTTTT. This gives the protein CASSLSRGWTNEKLFF.

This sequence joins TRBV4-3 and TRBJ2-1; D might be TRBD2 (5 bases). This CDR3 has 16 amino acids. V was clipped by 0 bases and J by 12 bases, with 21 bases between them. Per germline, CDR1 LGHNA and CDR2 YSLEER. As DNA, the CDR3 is TGCGCCAGCAGCCAAGAATCGAGGGCCATCCTTTCTGGGCAGTTCTTC. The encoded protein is CASSQESRAILSGQFF.

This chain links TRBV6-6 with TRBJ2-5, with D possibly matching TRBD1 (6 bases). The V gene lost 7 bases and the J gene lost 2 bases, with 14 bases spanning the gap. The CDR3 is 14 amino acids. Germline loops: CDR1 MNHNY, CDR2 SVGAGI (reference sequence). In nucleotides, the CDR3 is TGTGCCAGCAAGGGGGACATACTTCAAGAGACCCAGTACTTC. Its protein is CASKGDILQETQYF.

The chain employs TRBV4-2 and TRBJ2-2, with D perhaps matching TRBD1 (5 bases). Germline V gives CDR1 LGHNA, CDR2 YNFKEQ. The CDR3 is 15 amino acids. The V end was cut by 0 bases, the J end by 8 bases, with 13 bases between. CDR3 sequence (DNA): TGTGCCAGCAGCCAAGATCAAGGGGCACCGGGGGAGCTGTTTTTT. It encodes CASSQDQGAPGELFF.

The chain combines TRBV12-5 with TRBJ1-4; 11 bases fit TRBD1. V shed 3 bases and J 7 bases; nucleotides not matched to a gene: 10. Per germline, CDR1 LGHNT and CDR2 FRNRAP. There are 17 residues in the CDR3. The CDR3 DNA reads TGTGCTAGTGGTTTCCTCCTCCGGGACAGGGGGGGTGAAAAACTGTTTTTT. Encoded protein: CASGFLLRDRGGEKLFF.

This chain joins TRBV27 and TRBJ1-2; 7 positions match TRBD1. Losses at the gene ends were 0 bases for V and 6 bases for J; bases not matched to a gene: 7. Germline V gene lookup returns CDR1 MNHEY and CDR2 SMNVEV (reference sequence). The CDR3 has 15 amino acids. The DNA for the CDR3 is TGTGCCAGCAGTTTATCCATACAGGGGACAGATGGCTACACCTTC. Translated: CASSLSIQGTDGYTF.

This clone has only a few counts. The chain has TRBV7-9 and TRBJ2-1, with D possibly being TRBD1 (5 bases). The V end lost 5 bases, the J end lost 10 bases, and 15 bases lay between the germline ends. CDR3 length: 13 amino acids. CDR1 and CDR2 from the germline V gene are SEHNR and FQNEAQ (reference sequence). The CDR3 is CASSLRSPGEQFF. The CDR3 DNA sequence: TGTGCCAGCAGCCTTCGGAGCCCAGGGGAGCAGTTCTTC.

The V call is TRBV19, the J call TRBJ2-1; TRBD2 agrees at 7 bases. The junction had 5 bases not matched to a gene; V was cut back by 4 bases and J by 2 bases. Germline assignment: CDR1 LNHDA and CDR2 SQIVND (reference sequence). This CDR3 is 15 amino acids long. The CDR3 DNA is TGTGCCAGTAGTAGGCTAGCGGATACCTACAATGAGCAGTTCTTC. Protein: CASSRLADTYNEQFF.

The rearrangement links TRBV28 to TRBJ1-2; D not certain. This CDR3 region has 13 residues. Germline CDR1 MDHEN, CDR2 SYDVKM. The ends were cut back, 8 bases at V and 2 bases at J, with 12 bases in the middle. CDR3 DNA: TGTGCCAGCCTGACTTCAACCAACTATGGCTACACCTTC. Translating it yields CASLTSTNYGYTF.